The 9 T cell receptor beta chains given below trace back to one sample, sequenced in a study of response to subunit inactivated influenza vaccine. From the RT-PCR reads, TCRdb called clonotypes with MiXCR, one entry per CDR3 protein. This sample has a few hundred thousand distinct CDR3 sequences, with approximately 6.9% found just once. The sample in question was PBMCs from blood, obtained roughly 24 months after vaccination. The source of these receptors is a man between 50 and 69 years old who received an inactivated influenza vaccine.

This clonotype has at least ten counts. The chain recombines TRBV20-1 with TRBJ1-5; no clear D. Germline loops: CDR1 DFQATT, CDR2 SNEGSKA (reference sequence). There are 15 residues in the CDR3. The ends were cut back, 3 bases at V and 1 base at J, with 13 bases in the middle. CDR3 DNA: TGCAGTGCTAGTTTGCGGGGTCGGAGCAATCAGCCCCAGCATTTT. The encoded protein is CSASLRGRSNQPQHF.

This clonotype was seen only a few times. V is TRBV5-1 and J is TRBJ2-2; D is perhaps TRBD2 (5 bases). V lost 4 bases and J lost 0, with 10 bases in between. Germline CDR1 and CDR2: SGHRS and YFSETQ. This CDR3 is 15 amino acids long. In nucleotides, the CDR3 is TGCGCCAGCAGCGGGCGGGTCACGAACACCGGGGAGCTGTTTTTT. Its protein product is CASSGRVTNTGELFF.

V is TRBV12-3 or TRBV12-4 and J is TRBJ1-5; perhaps TRBD1 as D (6 bases). The V and J ends lost 5 bases and 3 bases respectively, with 8 bases between them. The CDR3 is made up of 13 amino acids. The chain's CDR3 is CASSGGANQPQHF. For the CDR3, the DNA is TGTGCCAGCAGTGGGGGGGCCAATCAGCCCCAGCATTTT.

In its sample, this clonotype was seen a few times. The chain is built from TRBV5-1 and TRBJ1-2; D is undetermined. The V gene's germline CDR1 is SGHRS and CDR2 YFSETQ. V lost 1 base to trimming and J lost 0 bases, with 10 bases between them. This CDR3 has 15 residues. CDR3 residues: CASSLRAASNYGYTF. CDR3 bases: TGCGCCAGCAGCTTGCGGGCCGCTTCTAACTATGGCTACACCTTC.

The chain uses TRBV5-5 and TRBJ1-2; weak D call: TRBD1 (5 bases). This CDR3 is 15 amino acids long. Trimming left V 0 bases short and J 1 base short, with 10 bases between. Germline V gives CDR1 SGHKS, CDR2 YYEKEE (reference sequence). The CDR3 sequence: CASSLGQGFNYGYTF. The CDR3 DNA reads as TGTGCCAGCAGCTTGGGGCAGGGATTTAACTATGGCTACACCTTC.

The rearrangement links TRBV20-1 to TRBJ2-7; no clear D gene. Germline CDR1 and CDR2: DFQATT and SNEGSKA (reference sequence). CDR3 length: 11 residues. The V end lost 2 bases, the J end lost 7 bases, and 9 bases lay between the germline ends. Here the CDR3 DNA reads TGCAGTGCTAGACCCACACGTGAGCAGTACTTC. It yields the protein CSARPTREQYF.

In regard to this clonotype: A single base separates this from a much larger clone, so it may be a read error. The chain employs TRBV28 and TRBJ2-1; D is uncertain. V gave up 5 bases and J gave up 9 bases, with 5 bases separating them. The CDR3 spans 10 residues. The germline V gene encodes CDR1 MDHEN and CDR2 SYDVKM. CDR3 sequence: CASSRSEQFF. The CDR3 nucleotides are TGTGCCAGCAGTCGCAGTGAGCAGTTCTTC.

The CDR3 nucleotides are TGTGCCAGCAGCTTAGAAGCCCAACAAAGCTATGGCTACACCTTC. Translated: CASSLEAQQSYGYTF. The V and J genes are TRBV11-2 and TRBJ1-2; no clear D gene. V gave up 0 bases and J gave up 4 bases, with 12 bases separating them. The CDR3 loop spans 15 amino acids. CDR1 and CDR2 from the germline V gene are SGHAT and FQNNGV.

The V call is TRBV5-6, the J call TRBJ1-6; D is unresolved. The CDR3 covers 13 residues. V shed 3 bases and J shed 9 bases, with 10 bases lying between them. Germline CDR1 reads SGHDT; CDR2 reads YYEEEE. The CDR3 bases are TGTGCCAGCAGCTCCAGTTACAGTTCACCCCTCCACTTT. Residues: CASSSSYSSPLHF. The whole variable domain, filled in from reference TRBV5-6 and TRBJ1-6, reads DAGVTQSPTHLIKTRGQQVTLRCSPKSGHDTVSWYQQALGQGPQFIFQYYEEEERQRGNFPDRFSGHQFPNYSSELNVNALLLGDSALYLCASSSSYSSPLHFGNGTRLTVT.